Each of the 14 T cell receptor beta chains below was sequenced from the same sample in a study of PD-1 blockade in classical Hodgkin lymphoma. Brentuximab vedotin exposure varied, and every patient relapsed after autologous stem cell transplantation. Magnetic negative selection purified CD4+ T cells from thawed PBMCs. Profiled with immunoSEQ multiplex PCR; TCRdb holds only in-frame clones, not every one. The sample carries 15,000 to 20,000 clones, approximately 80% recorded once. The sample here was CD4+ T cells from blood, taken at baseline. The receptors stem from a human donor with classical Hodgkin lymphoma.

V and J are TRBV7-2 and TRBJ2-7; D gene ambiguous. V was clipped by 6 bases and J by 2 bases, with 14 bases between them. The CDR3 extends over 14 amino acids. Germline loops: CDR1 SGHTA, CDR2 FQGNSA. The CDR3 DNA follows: TGTGCCAGCAGGGCGACTCGAACGGCCTACGAGCAGTACTTC. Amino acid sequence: CASRATRTAYEQYF.

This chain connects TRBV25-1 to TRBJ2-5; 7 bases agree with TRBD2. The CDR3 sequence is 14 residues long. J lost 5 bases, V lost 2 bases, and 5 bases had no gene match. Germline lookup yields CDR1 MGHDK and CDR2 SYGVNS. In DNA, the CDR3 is TGTGCCAGCAGTGAACGGACTAGATGGGAGACCCAGTACTTC. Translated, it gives CASSERTRWETQYF.

CDR3: CASTGAGNTEAFF. The DNA of the CDR3 is TGTGCCAGCACAGGGGCGGGGAACACTGAAGCTTTCTTT. The V and J genes are TRBV25-1 and TRBJ1-1, with a tentative D call TRBD1 (6 bases). V was trimmed by 7 bases and J by 1 base, leaving 10 bases between them. This CDR3 comprises 13 residues. Germline CDR1 is MGHDK and CDR2 is SYGVNS.

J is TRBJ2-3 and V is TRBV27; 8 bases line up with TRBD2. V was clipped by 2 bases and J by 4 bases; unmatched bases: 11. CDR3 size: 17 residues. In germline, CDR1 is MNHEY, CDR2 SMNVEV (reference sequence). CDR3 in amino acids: CASSLPSQRGGSDTQYF. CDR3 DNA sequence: TGTGCCAGCAGTTTACCGTCTCAACGGGGGGGCTCAGATACGCAGTATTTT.

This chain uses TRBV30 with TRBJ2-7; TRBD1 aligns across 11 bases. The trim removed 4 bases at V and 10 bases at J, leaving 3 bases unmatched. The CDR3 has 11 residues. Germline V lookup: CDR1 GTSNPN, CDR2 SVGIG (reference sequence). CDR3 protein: CAWKDRGPQYF. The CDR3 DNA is TGTGCCTGGAAGGACAGGGGGCCCCAGTACTTC.

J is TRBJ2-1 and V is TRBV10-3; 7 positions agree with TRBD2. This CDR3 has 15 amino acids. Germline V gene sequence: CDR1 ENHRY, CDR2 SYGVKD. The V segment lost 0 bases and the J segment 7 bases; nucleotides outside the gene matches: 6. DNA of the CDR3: TGTGCCATCAGTGAGTCGAGACTAGCTCAGAATGAGCAGTTCTTC. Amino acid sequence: CAISESRLAQNEQFF.

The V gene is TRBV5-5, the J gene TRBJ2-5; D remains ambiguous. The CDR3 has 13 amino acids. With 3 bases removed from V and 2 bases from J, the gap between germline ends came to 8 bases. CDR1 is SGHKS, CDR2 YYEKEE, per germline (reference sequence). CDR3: CASSSEGQETQYF. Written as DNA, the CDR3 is TGTGCCAGCAGCTCGGAAGGGCAAGAGACCCAGTACTTC.

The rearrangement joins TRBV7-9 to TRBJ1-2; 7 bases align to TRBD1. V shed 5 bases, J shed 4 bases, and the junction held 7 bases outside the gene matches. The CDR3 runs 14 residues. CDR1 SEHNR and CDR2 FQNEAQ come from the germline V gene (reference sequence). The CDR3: CASSTGTAGYGYTF. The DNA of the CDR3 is TGTGCCAGCAGCACCGGGACAGCAGGCTATGGCTACACCTTC.

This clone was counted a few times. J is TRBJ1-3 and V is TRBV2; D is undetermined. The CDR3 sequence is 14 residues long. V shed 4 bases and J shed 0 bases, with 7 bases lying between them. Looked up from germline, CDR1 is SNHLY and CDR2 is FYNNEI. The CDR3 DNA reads TGTGCCAGCAGTGGCTCGAGCTCTGGAAACACCATATATTTT. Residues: CASSGSSSGNTIYF. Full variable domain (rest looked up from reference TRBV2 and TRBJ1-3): EPEVTQTPSHQVTQMGQEVILRCVPISNHLYFYWYRQILGQKVEFLVSFYNNEISEKSEIFDDQFSVERPDGSNFTLKIRSTKLEDSAMYFCASSGSSSGNTIYFGEGSWLTVV.

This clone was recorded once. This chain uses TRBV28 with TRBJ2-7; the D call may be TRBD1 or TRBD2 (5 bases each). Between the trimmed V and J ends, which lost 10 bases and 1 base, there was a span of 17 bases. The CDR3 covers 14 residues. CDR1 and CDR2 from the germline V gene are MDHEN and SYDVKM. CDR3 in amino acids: CATGRDRESYEQYF. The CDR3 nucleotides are TGTGCCACAGGACGGGACCGGGAATCCTACGAGCAGTACTTC.

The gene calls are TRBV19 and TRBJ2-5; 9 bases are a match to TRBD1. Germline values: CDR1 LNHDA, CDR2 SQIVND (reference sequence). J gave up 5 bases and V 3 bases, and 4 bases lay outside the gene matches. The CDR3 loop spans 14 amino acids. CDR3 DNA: TGTGCCAGTAGTATGGGACAGGGCTGGGAGACCCAGTACTTC. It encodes CASSMGQGWETQYF.

The CDR3 sequence is CASSFTTGTGSYEQYF. The CDR3 DNA reads as TGTGCCAGCAGCTTCACCACCGGGACAGGTTCCTACGAGCAGTACTTC. The V call is TRBV7-2, the J call TRBJ2-7, with 8 bases identical to TRBD1. The CDR3 has 16 amino acids. V lost 3 bases and J lost 1; bases outside the gene matches: 8. Germline V gives CDR1 SGHTA, CDR2 FQGNSA. The complete variable domain, with remaining parts taken from reference TRBV7-2 and TRBJ2-7, reads GAGVSQSPSNKVTEKGKDVELRCDPISGHTALYWYRQSLGQGLEFLIYFQGNSAPDKSGLPSDRFSAERTGGSVSTLTIQRTQQEDSAVYLCASSFTTGTGSYEQYFGPGTRLTVT.

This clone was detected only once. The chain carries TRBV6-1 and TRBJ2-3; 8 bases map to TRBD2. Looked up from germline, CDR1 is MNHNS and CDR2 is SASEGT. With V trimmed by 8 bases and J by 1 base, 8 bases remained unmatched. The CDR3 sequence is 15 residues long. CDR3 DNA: TGTGCCAGCTTCTGGCGGGGGGCAGGCACAGATACGCAGTATTTT. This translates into CASFWRGAGTDTQYF.

This CDR3 is CASSLKPEQPQHF. The CDR3 coding sequence is TGTGCCAGCAGCTTAAAGCCCGAGCAGCCCCAGCATTTT. This chain links TRBV7-2 with TRBJ1-5, with D hard to call. Germline CDR1 is SGHTA and CDR2 is FQGNSA. The CDR3 has 13 residues. With 2 bases removed from V and 7 bases from J, the gap between germline ends came to 9 bases.